This TCR beta chain originates from a study of T cells after yellow fever vaccination. General study points: Clonotypes shared by both compartments, CD4 and CD8, made up a small share. Abundant clonotypes from the bulk population could contaminate FACS-sorted repertoires.

V dropped 7 bases and J dropped 5 bases, with 8 bases sitting between them. The CDR3 covers 11 residues. Germline CDR1 LNHNV, CDR2 YYDKDF (reference sequence). The sample holds a few counts of this clonotype. Its antigen is undetermined. By 5'RACE template switching, TCR cDNA was produced, with a universal primer site and UMIs added in the process. Each CDR3 protein is one row after TCRdb ran MiXCR on the 5' RACE reads. The table has around 590,000 distinct CDR3 sequences, over 9% seen once; the top ten hold just under 15%. This rearrangement joins TRBV15 to TRBJ2-5; D is unresolved. The sequenced sample was PBMCs, obtained on the day of the yellow fever booster vaccination. The TCR sequence derives from a man aged 25 to 40 who received the YFV17D yellow fever vaccine. In DNA form, the CDR3 reads TGTGCCACCAAGGTCTGGGAGACCCAGTACTTC. Amino acids: CATKVWETQYF.